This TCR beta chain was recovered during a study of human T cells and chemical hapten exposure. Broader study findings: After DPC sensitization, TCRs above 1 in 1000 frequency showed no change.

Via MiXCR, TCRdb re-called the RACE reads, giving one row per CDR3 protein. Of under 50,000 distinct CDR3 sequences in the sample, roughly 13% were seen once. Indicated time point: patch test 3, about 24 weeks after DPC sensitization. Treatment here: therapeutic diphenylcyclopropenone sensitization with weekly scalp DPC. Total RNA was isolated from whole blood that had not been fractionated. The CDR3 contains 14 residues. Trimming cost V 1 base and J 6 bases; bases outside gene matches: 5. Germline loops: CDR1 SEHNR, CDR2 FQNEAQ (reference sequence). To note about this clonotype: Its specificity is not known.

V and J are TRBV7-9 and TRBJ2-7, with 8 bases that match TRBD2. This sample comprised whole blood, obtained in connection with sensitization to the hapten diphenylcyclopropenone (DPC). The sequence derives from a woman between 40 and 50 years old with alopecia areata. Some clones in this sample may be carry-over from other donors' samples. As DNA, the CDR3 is TGTGCCAGCAGCTTAGGAGGACTAGCCCCCGAGCAGTACTTC. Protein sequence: CASSLGGLAPEQYF.